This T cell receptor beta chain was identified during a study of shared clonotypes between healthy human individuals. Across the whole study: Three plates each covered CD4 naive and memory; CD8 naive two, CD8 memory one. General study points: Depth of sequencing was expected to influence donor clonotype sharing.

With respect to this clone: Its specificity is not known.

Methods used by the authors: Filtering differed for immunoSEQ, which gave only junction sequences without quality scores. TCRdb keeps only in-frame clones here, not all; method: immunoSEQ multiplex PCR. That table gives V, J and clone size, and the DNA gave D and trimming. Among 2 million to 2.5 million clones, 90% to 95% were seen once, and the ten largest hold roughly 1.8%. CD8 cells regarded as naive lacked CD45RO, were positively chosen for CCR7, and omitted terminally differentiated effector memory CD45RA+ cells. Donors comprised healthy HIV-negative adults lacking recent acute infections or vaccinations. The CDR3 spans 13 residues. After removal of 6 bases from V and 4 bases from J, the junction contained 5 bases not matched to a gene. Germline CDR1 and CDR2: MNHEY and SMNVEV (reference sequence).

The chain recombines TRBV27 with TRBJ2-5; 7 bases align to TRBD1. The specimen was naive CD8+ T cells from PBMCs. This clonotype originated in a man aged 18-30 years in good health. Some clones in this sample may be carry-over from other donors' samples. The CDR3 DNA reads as TGTGCCAGCAGATCGTACAGGGGAGAGACCCAGTACTTC. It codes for CASRSYRGETQYF.